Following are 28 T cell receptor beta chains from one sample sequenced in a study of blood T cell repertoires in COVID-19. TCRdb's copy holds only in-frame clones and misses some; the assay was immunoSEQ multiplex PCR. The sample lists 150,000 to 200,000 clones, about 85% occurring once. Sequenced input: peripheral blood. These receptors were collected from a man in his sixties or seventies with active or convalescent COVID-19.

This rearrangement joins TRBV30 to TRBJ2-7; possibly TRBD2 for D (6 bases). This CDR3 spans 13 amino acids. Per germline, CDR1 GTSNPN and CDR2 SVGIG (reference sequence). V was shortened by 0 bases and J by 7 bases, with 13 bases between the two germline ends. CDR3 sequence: CAWSVGGRGEQYF. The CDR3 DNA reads TGTGCCTGGAGTGTGGGGGGACGGGGAGAGCAGTACTTC.

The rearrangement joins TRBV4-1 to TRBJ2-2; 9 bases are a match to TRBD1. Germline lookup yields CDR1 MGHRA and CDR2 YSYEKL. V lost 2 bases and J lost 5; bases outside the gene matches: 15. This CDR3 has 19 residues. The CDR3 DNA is TGCGCCAGCAGCCAAAAAGGAACAGGGGGCGTTTGGACAACCGGGGAGCTGTTTTTT. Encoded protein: CASSQKGTGGVWTTGELFF.

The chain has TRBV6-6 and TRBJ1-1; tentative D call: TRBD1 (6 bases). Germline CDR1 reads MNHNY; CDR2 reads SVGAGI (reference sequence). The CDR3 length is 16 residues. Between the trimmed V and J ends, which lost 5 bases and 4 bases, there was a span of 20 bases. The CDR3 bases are TGTGCCAGCAGTGTAACACAGGGCCTGGTGGGCACTGAAGCTTTCTTT. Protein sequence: CASSVTQGLVGTEAFF.

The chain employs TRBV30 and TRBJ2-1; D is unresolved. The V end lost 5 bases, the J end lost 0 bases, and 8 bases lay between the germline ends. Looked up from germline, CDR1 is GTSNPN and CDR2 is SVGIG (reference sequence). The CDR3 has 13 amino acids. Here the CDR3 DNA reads TGTGCCTGGGCGCGGAGCTCCTACAATGAGCAGTTCTTC. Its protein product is CAWARSSYNEQFF.

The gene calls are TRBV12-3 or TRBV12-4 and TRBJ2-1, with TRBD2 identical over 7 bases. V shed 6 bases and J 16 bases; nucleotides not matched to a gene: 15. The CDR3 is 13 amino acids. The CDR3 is CASSPSRTRRGFF. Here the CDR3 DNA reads TGTGCCAGCAGCCCATCAAGGACTAGAAGAGGATTCTTC.

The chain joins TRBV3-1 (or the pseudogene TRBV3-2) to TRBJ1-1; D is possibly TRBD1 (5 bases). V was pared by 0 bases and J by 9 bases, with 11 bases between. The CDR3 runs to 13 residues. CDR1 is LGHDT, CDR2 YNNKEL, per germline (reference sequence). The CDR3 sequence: CASSQDMGGKAFF. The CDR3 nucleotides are TGTGCCAGCAGCCAAGATATGGGGGGGAAAGCTTTCTTT.

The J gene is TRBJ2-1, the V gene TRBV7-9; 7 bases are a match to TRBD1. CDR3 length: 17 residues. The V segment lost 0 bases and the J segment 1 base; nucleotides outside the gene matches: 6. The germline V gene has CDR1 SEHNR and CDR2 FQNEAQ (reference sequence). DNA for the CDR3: TGTGCCAGCAGCTTAGCGTTGACAGGGATTTCCTACAATGAGCAGTTCTTC. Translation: CASSLALTGISYNEQFF.

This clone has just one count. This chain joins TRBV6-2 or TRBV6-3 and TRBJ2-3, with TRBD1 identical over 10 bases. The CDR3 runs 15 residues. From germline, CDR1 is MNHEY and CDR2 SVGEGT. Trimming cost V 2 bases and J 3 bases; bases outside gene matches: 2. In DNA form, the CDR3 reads TGTGCCAGCAGTTACCTGGGACAGGGGACAGATACGCAGTATTTT. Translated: CASSYLGQGTDTQYF.

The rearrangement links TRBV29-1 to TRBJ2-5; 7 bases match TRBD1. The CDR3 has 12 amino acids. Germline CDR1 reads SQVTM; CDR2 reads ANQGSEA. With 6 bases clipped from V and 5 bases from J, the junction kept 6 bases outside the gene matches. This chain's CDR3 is CSVDRVGETQYF. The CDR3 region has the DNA TGCAGCGTCGACAGGGTGGGGGAGACCCAGTACTTC.

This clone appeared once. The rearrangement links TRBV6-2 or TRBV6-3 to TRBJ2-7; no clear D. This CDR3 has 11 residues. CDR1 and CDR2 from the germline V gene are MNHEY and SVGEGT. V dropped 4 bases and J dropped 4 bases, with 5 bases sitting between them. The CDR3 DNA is TGTGCCAGCAGTTCCCGTTACGAGCAGTACTTC. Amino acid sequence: CASSSRYEQYF.

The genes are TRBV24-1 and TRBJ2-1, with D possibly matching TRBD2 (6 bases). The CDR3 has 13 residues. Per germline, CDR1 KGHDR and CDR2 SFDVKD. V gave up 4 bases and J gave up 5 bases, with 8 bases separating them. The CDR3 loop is CATSETRDNEQFF. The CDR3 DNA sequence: TGTGCCACCAGTGAGACTAGGGACAATGAGCAGTTCTTC.

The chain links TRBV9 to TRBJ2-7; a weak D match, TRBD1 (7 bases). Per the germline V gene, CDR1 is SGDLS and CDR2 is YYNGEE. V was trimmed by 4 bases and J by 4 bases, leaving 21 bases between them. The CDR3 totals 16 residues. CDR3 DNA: TGTGCCAGCAGCCCCAGTATAGGAGGGGGCGAGTACGAGCAGTACTTC. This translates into CASSPSIGGGEYEQYF.

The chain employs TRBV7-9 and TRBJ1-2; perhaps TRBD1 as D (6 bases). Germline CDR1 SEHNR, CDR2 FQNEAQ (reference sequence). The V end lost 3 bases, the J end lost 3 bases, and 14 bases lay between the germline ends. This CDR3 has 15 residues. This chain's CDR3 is CASSLEQGYDYGYTF. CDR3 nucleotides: TGTGCCAGCAGCTTGGAACAGGGATACGACTATGGCTACACCTTC.

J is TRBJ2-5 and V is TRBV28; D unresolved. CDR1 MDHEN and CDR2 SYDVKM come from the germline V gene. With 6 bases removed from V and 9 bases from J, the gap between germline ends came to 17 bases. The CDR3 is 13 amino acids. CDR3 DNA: TGTGCCAGCAGCCCGGGTTCCCCCTCGGCCCAGTACTTC. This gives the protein CASSPGSPSAQYF.

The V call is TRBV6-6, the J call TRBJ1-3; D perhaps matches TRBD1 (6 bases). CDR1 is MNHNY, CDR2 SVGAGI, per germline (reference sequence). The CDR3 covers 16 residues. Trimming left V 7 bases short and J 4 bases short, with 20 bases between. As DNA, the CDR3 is TGTGCCAGCACCTCCCTGTTTGGGGGCGCCGGAAACACCATATATTTT. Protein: CASTSLFGGAGNTIYF.

The CDR3 nucleotides read TGTGCCTGGAGTCCTCTTTCCGAGCAGTACTTC. Translated, it gives CAWSPLSEQYF. V gene TRBV30 combines with J gene TRBJ2-7, with no clear D. Trimming took off 2 bases at V and 6 bases at J, with 8 bases between the two ends. This CDR3 spans 11 amino acids. Germline values: CDR1 GTSNPN, CDR2 SVGIG (reference sequence). The full variable domain, rest sourced from reference TRBV30 and TRBJ2-7, is SQTIHQWPATLVQPVGSPLSLECTVEGTSNPNLYWYRQAAGRGLQLLFYSVGIGQISSEVPQNLSASRPQDRQFILSSKKLLLSDSGFYLCAWSPLSEQYFGPGTRLTVT.

This CDR3 reads CASSILGTGGRQPQHF. CDR3 DNA sequence: TGTGCCAGTAGTATATTGGGGACAGGGGGCCGACAGCCCCAGCATTTT. The chain combines TRBV19 with TRBJ1-5; 12 nucleotides line up with TRBD1. Germline CDR1 reads LNHDA; CDR2 reads SQIVND (reference sequence). The CDR3 length is 16 residues. With 2 bases clipped from V and 7 bases from J, the junction kept 6 bases outside the gene matches.

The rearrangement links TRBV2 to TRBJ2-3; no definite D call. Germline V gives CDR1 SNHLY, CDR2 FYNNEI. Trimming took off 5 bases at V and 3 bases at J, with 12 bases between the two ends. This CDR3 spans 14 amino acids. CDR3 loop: CASSFGRGTDTQYF. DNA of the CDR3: TGTGCCAGCAGTTTTGGCCGTGGTACAGATACGCAGTATTTT.

The CDR3 spells CASSWGTANTEAFF. CDR3 DNA: TGTGCCAGCAGCTGGGGGACAGCTAACACTGAAGCTTTCTTT. The chain uses TRBV7-2 and TRBJ1-1, with 7 bases fitting TRBD1. The CDR3 covers 14 residues. With V trimmed by 4 bases and J by 2 bases, 4 bases remained unmatched. In germline, CDR1 is SGHTA, CDR2 FQGNSA.

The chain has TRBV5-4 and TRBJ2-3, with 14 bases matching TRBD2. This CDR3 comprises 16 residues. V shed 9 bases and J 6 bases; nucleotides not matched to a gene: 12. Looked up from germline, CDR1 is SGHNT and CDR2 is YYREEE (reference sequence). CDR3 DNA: TGTGCCACCAAACGGGGACTAGCGGGAGATTTGGATACGCAGTATTTT. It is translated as CATKRGLAGDLDTQYF.

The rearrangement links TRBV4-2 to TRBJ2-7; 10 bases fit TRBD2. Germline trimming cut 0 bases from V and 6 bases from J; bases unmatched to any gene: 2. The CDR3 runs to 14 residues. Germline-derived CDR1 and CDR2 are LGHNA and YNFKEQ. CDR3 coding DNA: TGTGCCAGCAGCCAAGAAGCGGGGGGGCTCGAGCAGTACTTC. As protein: CASSQEAGGLEQYF.

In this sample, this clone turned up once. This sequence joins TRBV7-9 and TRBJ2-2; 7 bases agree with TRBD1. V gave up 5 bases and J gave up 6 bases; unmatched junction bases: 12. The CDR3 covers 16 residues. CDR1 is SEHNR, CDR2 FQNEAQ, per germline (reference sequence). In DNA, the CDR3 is TGTGCCAGCAGCCCACCTCAGGGACAGCTCTCCGGGGAGCTGTTTTTT. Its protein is CASSPPQGQLSGELFF.

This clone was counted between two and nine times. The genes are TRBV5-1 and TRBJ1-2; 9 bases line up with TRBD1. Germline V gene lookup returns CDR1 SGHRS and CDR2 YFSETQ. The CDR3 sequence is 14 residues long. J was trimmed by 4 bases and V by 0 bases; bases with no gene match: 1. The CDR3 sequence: CASSLGDRAYGYTF. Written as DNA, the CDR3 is TGCGCCAGCAGCTTGGGGGACAGGGCCTATGGCTACACCTTC.

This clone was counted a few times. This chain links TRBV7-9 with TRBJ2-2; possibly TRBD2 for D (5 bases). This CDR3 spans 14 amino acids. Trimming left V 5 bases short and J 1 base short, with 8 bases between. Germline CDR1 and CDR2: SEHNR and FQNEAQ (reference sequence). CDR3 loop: CASSPEGNTGELFF. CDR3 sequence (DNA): TGTGCCAGCAGCCCAGAGGGGAACACCGGGGAGCTGTTTTTT.

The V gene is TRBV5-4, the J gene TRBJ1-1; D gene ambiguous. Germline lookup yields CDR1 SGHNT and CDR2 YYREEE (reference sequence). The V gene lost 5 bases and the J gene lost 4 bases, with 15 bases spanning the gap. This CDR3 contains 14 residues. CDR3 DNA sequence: TGTGCCAGCAGGGAGGCAGGAGGGAGCACTGAAGCTTTCTTT. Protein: CASREAGGSTEAFF. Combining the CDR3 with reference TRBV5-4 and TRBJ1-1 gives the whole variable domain ETGVTQSPTHLIKTRGQQVTLRCSSQSGHNTVSWYQQALGQGPQFIFQYYREEENGRGNFPPRFSGLQFPNYSSELNVNALELDDSALYLCASREAGGSTEAFFGQGTRLTVV.

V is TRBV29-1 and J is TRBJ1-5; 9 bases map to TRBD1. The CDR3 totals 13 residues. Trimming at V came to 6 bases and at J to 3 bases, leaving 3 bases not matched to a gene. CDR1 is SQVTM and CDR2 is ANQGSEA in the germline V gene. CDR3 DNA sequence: TGCAGCGTCCGGGACAGGGACAATCAGCCCCAGCATTTT. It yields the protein CSVRDRDNQPQHF.

The CDR3 bases are TGTGCCAGTAGTTGGGGGCCCGGGGAGCTGTTTTTT. Amino acids: CASSWGPGELFF. The chain couples TRBV19 to TRBJ2-2; a weak D match, TRBD1 (6 bases). Deletions cut 5 bases from V and 6 bases from J, with 7 bases between. CDR3 length: 12 residues. Germline V gene data show CDR1 as LNHDA and CDR2 as SQIVND (reference sequence).

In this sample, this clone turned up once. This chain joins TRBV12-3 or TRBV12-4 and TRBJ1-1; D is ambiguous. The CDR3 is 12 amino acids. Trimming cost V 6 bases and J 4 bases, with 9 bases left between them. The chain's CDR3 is CASSLHTTEAFF. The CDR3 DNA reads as TGTGCCAGCAGCCTCCACACCACTGAAGCTTTCTTT.